The sequence of this T cell receptor beta chain was determined in a study of PD-L1 blockade in urothelial cancer. Study context: Bladder-origin urothelial cancer in males described about 90% of the roughly 30 patients.

Each individual provided 1 to 8 samples (taken pretreatment and on-treatment). Per the germline V gene, CDR1 is SGHRS and CDR2 is YFSETQ. CDR3 size: 12 residues. Germline trimming cut 4 bases from V and 9 bases from J; bases unmatched to any gene: 2. Synthetic TCR analog templates were spiked into each PCR. Sequencing used immunoSEQ multiplex PCR; TCRdb keeps in-frame clones, though not all of them. The table shows about 45,000 clones, with more than 70% occurring only once. The origin of this receptor is an older man with urothelial cancer. The material sequenced was PBMCs, taken around atezolizumab (anti-PD-L1) treatment. The J gene is TRBJ1-1, the V gene TRBV5-1; 11 bases are shared with TRBD1. The CDR3 region has the DNA TGCGCCAGCAGCCCGGACAGGGGGCAAGCTTTCTTT. As protein: CASSPDRGQAFF.